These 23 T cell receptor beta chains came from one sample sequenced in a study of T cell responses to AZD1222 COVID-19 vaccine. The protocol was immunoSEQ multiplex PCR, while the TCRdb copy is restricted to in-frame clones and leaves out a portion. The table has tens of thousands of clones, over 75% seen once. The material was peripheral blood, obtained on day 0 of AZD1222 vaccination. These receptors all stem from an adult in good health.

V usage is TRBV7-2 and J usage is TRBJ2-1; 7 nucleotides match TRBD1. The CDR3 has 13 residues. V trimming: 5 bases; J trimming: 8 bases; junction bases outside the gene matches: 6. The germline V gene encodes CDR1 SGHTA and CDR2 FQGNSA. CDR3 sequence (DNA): TGTGCCAGCAGCAAGACAGGGTTGGATGAGCAGTTCTTC. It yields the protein CASSKTGLDEQFF. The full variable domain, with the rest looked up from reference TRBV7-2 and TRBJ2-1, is GAGVSQSPSNKVTEKGKDVELRCDPISGHTALYWYRQSLGQGLEFLIYFQGNSAPDKSGLPSDRFSAERTGGSVSTLTIQRTQQEDSAVYLCASSKTGLDEQFFGPGTRLTVL.

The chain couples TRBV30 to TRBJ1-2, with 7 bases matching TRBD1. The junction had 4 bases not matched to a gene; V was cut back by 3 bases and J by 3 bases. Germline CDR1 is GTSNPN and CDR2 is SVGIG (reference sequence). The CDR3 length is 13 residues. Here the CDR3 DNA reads TGTGCCTGGAGGGGTACAGGGGACTATGGCTACACCTTC. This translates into CAWRGTGDYGYTF.

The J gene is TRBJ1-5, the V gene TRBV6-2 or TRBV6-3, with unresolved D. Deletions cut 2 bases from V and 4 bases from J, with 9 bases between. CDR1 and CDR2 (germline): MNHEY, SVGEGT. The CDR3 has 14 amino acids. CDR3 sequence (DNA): TGTGCCAGCAGTTACCTTAACCAGAATCAGCCCCAGCATTTT. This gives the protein CASSYLNQNQPQHF.

CDR3 in DNA: TGTGCCTGGAGCCCCATGGGGGAGTGGGTCCTATCCTATGGCTACACCTTC. Residues: CAWSPMGEWVLSYGYTF. This rearrangement joins TRBV30 to TRBJ1-2, with D maybe TRBD1 (5 bases). The CDR3 sequence is 17 residues long. Germline V CDR1 and CDR2: GTSNPN, SVGIG (reference sequence). V was trimmed by 3 bases and J by 4 bases, leaving 24 bases between them.

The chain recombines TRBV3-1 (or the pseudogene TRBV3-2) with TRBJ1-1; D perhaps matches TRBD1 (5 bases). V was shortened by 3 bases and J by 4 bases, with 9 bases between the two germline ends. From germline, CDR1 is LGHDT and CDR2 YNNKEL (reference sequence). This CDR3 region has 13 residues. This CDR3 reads CASSQGDGTEAFF. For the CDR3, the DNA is TGTGCCAGCAGCCAGGGGGATGGCACTGAAGCTTTCTTT.

The CDR3 DNA sequence: TGTGCCAGCAGCTTGGTGCAGGTCCAAGTGGCGAACACTGAAGCTTTCTTT. This sequence encodes CASSLVQVQVANTEAFF. The chain is built from TRBV5-6 and TRBJ1-1; D is unclear. The CDR3 loop spans 17 amino acids. The germline V gene encodes CDR1 SGHDT and CDR2 YYEEEE. Trimming cost V 0 bases and J 1 base, with 16 bases left between them.

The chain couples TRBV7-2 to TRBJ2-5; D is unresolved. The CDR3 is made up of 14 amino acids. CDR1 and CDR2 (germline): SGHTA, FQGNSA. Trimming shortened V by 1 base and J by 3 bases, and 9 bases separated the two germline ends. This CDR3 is CASSLGPTKETQYF. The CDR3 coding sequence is TGTGCCAGCAGCTTAGGGCCTACCAAAGAGACCCAGTACTTC.

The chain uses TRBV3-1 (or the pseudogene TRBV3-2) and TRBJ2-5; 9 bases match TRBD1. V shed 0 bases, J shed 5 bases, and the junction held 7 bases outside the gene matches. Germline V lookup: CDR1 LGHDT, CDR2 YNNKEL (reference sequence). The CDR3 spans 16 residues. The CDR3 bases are TGTGCCAGCAGCCAAGATTTTAGGACAGGGGCCGAGACCCAGTACTTC. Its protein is CASSQDFRTGAETQYF.

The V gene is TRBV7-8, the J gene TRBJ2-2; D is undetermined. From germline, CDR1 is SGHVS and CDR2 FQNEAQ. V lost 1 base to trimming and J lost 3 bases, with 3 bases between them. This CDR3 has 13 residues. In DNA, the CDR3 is TGTGCCAGCAGCTTAGTCGACACCGGGGAGCTGTTTTTT. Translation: CASSLVDTGELFF.

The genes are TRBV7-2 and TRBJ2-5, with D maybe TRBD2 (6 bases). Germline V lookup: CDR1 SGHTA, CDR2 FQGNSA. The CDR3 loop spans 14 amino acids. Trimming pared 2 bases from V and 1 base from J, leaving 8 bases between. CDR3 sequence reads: CASSLLAFQETQYF. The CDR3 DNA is TGTGCCAGCAGCTTACTAGCGTTCCAAGAGACCCAGTACTTC.

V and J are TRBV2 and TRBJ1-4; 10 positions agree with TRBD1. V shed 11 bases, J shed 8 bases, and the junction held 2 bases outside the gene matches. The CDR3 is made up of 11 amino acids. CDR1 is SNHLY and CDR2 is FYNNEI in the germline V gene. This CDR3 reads CAWGQGEKLFF. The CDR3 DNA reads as TGTGCCTGGGGACAGGGGGAAAAACTGTTTTTT.

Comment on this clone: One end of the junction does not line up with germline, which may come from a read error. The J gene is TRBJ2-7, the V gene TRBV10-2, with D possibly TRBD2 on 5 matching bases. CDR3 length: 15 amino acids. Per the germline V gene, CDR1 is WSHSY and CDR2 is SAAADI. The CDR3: CASCDDGVISYEQYF. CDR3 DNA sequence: TGCGCCAGCTGTGACGACGGGGTAATCTCCTACGAGCAGTACTTC.

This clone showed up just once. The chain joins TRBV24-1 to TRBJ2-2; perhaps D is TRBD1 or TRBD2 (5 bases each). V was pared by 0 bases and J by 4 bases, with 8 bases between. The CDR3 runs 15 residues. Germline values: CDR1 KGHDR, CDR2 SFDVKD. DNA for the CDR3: TGTGCCACCAGTGATTTGTGGGGGAGCACCGGGGAGCTGTTTTTT. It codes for CATSDLWGSTGELFF.

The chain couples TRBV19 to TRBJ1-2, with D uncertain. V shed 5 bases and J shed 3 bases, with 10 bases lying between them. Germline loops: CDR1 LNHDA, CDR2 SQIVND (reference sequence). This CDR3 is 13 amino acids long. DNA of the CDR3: TGTGCCAGTAGTGGAGTCACCGACTATGGCTACACCTTC. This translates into CASSGVTDYGYTF.

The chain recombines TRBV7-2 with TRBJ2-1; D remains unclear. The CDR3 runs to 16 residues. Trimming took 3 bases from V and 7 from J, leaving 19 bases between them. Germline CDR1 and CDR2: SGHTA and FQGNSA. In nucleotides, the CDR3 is TGTGCCAGCAGCTTTCCCGCCCAGTTGGGATTGAATGAGCAGTTCTTC. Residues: CASSFPAQLGLNEQFF. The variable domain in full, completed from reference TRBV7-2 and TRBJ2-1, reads GAGVSQSPSNKVTEKGKDVELRCDPISGHTALYWYRQSLGQGLEFLIYFQGNSAPDKSGLPSDRFSAERTGGSVSTLTIQRTQQEDSAVYLCASSFPAQLGLNEQFFGPGTRLTVL.

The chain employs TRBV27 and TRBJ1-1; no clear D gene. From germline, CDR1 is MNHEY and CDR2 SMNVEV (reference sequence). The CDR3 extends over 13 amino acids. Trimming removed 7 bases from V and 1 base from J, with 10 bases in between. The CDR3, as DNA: TGTGCCAGCAAGGAGGAAGGGAACACTGAAGCTTTCTTT. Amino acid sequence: CASKEEGNTEAFF.

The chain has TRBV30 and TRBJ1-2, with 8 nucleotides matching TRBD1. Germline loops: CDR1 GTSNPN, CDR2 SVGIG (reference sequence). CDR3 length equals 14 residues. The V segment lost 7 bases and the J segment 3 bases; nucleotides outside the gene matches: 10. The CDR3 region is CASVPGQGYYGYTF. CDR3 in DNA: TGTGCCTCCGTACCCGGACAGGGTTACTATGGCTACACCTTC.

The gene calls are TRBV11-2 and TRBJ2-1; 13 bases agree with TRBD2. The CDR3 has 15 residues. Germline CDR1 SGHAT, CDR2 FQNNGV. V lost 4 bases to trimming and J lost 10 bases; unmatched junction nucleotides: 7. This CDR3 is CASSSLAGGRQEQFF. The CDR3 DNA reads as TGTGCCAGCAGCTCACTAGCGGGGGGGCGACAGGAGCAGTTCTTC.

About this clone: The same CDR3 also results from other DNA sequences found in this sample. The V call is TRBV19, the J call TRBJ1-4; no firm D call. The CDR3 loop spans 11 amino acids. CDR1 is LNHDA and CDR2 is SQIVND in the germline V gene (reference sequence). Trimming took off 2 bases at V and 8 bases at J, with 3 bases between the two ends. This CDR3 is CASSIREKLFF. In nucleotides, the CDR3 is TGTGCCAGTAGTATAAGGGAAAAACTGTTTTTT.

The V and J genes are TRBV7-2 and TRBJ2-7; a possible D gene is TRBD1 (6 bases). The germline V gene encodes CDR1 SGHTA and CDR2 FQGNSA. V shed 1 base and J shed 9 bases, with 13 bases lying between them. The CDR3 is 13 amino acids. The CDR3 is CASSLGTAPGQYF. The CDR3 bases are TGTGCCAGCAGCTTAGGGACAGCCCCTGGGCAGTACTTC.

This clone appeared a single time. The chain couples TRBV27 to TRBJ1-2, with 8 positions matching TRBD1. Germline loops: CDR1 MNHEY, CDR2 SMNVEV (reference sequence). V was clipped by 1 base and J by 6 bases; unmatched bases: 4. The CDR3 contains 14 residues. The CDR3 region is CASSLYRGMDGYTF. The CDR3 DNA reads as TGTGCCAGCAGTTTATACAGGGGGATGGATGGCTACACCTTC.

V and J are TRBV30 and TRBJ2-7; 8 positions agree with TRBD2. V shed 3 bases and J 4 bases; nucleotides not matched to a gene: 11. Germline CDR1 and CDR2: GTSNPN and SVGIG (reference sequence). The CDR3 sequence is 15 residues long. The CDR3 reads CAWSGFAGGVYEQYF. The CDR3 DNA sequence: TGTGCCTGGAGCGGATTCGCGGGGGGTGTTTACGAGCAGTACTTC.

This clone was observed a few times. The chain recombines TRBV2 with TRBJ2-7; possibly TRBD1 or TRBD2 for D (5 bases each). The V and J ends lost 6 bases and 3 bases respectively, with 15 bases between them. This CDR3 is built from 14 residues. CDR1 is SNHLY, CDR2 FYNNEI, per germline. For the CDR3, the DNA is TGTGCCAGCAGCCCGGGGCGGTCGAACTACGAGCAGTACTTC. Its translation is CASSPGRSNYEQYF.